This entry lists 8 T cell receptor beta chains sequenced from one sample in a study of cytomegalovirus exposure and HLA in healthy donors. The PCR had 60 Vbeta and 13 Jbeta primers. Assay used: immunoSEQ multiplex PCR; TCRdb lists only in-frame clones, some missing. The sample holds approximately 220,000 clones, 76% seen once. The sequencing sample was made of PBMCs. Source of these receptors: a man aged 18 to 29 in good health and CMV-seronegative.

V gene TRBV6-7 combines with J gene TRBJ2-1, with D possibly TRBD2 on 6 matching bases. TRBV6-7 is an open reading frame, and its role is uncertain. Deletions cut 5 bases from V and 9 bases from J, with 23 bases between. CDR3 size: 16 residues. The CDR3 nucleotides are TGTGCCAGCAGTCGCCCTGGGAGCGGGCGGCCCTCTGAGCAGTTCTTC. It is translated as CASSRPGSGRPSEQFF.

In its sample, this clone was seen a few times. This sequence joins TRBV28 and TRBJ1-5; TRBD1 matches 9 bases. Trimming removed 5 bases from V and 0 bases from J; junction bases left unmatched: 11. The CDR3 totals 18 residues. Germline CDR1 MDHEN, CDR2 SYDVKM. The CDR3 nucleotides read TGTGCCAGCAGTCCCCGGGACAGGGAATTTTATAGCAATCAGCCCCAGCATTTT. Its translation: CASSPRDREFYSNQPQHF.

CDR3 loop: CASSTGTGLTEQYF. The CDR3 bases are TGTGCCAGCTCAACCGGGACAGGGTTGACCGAGCAGTACTTC. The chain is built from TRBV18 and TRBJ2-7; 9 nucleotides match TRBD1. Germline CDR1 and CDR2: KGHSH and LQKENI. The ends lost 5 bases at V and 6 bases at J; junction bases unmatched: 8. There are 14 residues in the CDR3.

This clone was picked up one time. The chain carries TRBV7-6 and TRBJ2-1; TRBD1 matches at 8 bases. CDR1 and CDR2 (germline): SGHVS, FNYEAQ. The CDR3 sequence is 15 residues long. The J segment lost 6 bases and the V segment lost 1 base, leaving 5 bases of the junction unmatched. This chain's CDR3 is CASSLGTGIFNEQFF. The CDR3 coding sequence is TGTGCCAGCAGCTTAGGGACAGGGATTTTCAATGAGCAGTTCTTC. The variable domain in full, completed from reference TRBV7-6 and TRBJ2-1, reads GAGVSQSPRYKVTKRGQDVALRCDPISGHVSLYWYRQALGQGPEFLTYFNYEAQQDKSGLPNDRFSAERPEGSISTLTIQRTEQRDSAMYRCASSLGTGIFNEQFFGPGTRLTVL.

The chain carries TRBV27 and TRBJ2-1, with TRBD1 as a possible D gene (6 bases). Germline CDR1 MNHEY, CDR2 SMNVEV (reference sequence). The CDR3 is 21 amino acids. V was shortened by 4 bases and J by 0 bases, with 28 bases between the two germline ends. CDR3 coding DNA: TGTGCCAGCAGTTATAGTCTCAGGGCAGACAGGTGGCCCCCCTCCTACAATGAGCAGTTCTTC. It encodes CASSYSLRADRWPPSYNEQFF.

CDR3 sequence (DNA): TGTGCCATCAGTTCGACAGGGTTCGACACAGATACGCAGTATTTT. Amino acid sequence: CAISSTGFDTDTQYF. This chain connects TRBV10-3 to TRBJ2-3, with 7 positions matching TRBD1. J lost 2 bases, V lost 5 bases, and 7 bases had no gene match. Germline CDR1 and CDR2: ENHRY and SYGVKD. This CDR3 has 15 residues.

J is TRBJ2-7 and V is TRBV5-1, with D unclear. The germline V and J ends were trimmed by 0 bases and 0 bases, with 10 bases remaining between them. Germline lookup yields CDR1 SGHRS and CDR2 YFSETQ. The CDR3 covers 15 residues. The CDR3 sequence: CASSLEAASSYEQYF. Written as DNA, the CDR3 is TGCGCCAGCAGCTTGGAGGCAGCTAGCTCCTACGAGCAGTACTTC.

V is TRBV5-1 and J is TRBJ2-3, with 9 bases lining up with TRBD1. This CDR3 contains 16 residues. The germline V gene encodes CDR1 SGHRS and CDR2 YFSETQ. V lost 4 bases and J lost 0; bases outside the gene matches: 6. For the CDR3, the DNA is TGCGCCAGCAGCGTAGGGACAGGGAGGAGCACAGATACGCAGTATTTT. Protein product: CASSVGTGRSTDTQYF.